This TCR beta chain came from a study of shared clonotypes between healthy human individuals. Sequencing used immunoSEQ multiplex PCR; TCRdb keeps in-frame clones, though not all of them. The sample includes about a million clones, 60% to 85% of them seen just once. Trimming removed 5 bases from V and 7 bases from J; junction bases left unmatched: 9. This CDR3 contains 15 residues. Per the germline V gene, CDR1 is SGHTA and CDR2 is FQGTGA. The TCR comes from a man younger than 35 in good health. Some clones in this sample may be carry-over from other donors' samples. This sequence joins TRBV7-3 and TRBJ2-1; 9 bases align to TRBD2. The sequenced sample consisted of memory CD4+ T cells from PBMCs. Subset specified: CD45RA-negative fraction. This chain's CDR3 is CASSLGLASPNEQFF. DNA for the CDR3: TGTGCCAGCAGCCTCGGACTAGCGAGCCCTAATGAGCAGTTCTTC. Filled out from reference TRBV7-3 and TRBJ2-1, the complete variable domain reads GAGVSQTPSNKVTEKGKYVELRCDPISGHTALYWYRQSLGQGPEFLIYFQGTGAADDSGLPNDRFFAVRPEGSVSTLKIQRTERGDSAVYLCASSLGLASPNEQFFGPGTRLTVL.